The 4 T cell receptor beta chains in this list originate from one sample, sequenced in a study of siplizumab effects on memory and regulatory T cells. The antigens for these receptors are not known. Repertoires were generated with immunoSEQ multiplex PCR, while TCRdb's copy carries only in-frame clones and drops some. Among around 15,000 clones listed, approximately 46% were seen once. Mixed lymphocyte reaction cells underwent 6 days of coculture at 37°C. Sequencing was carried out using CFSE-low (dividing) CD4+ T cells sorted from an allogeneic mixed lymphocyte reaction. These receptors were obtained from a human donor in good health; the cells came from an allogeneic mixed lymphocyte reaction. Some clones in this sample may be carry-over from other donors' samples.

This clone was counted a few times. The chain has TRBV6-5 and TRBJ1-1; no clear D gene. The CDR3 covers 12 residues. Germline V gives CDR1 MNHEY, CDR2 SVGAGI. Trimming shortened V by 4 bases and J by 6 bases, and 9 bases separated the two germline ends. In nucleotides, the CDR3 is TGTGCCAGCAGTTCGGGAGTATCTGAAGCTTTCTTT. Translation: CASSSGVSEAFF.

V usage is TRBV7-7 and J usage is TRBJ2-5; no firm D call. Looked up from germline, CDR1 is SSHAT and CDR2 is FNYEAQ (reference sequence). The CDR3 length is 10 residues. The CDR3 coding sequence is TGTGCTCGGAGCCTGGAGACCCAGTACTTC. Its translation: CARSLETQYF.

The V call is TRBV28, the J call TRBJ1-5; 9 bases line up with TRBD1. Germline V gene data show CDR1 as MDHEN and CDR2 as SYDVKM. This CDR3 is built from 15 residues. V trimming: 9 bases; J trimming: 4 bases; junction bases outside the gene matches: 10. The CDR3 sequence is CASLQGARGNQPQHF. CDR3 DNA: TGTGCCAGTTTACAGGGGGCAAGGGGGAATCAGCCCCAGCATTTT.

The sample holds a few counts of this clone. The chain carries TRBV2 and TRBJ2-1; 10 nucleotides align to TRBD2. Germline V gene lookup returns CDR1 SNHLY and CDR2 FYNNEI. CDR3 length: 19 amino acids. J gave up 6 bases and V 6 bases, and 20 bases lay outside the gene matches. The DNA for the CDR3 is TGTGCCAGCAGGGTTGGTCTCGGGGGAGCGGGAGGGCCCCCCAATGAGCAGTTCTTC. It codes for CASRVGLGGAGGPPNEQFF.